Listed below are T cell receptor beta chains from one sample, sequenced in a study of cytomegalovirus exposure and HLA in healthy donors. Libraries were prepared by immunoSEQ multiplex PCR; TCRdb keeps only in-frame clonotypes and omits some of them. The table records some 250,000 clones, around 80% of them present only once. The sample consisted of PBMCs. These receptors originate from a woman aged 40 to 50 in good health and CMV-seropositive. Both conserved end residues are part of each CDR3. The order of the fields is J gene, clone size, D gene, V gene, CDR3 protein, CDR3 DNA. D genes are given only for firm matches. Only some rows state a clone size, as once, few, many or a class for expanded clones.

TRBJ2-7	NA	NA	TRBV7-8	CASSLVTGIAYEQYF	TGTGCCAGCAGCTTAGTTACAGGGATAGCCTACGAGCAGTACTTC
TRBJ1-1	NA	TRBD1	TRBV7-9	CASSLHRGQNTEAFF	TGTGCCAGCAGTTTACACAGGGGGCAGAACACTGAAGCTTTCTTT
TRBJ2-5	NA	NA	TRBV7-2	CASSLGQIQETQYF	TGTGCCAGCAGCCTAGGACAGATACAAGAGACCCAGTACTTC
TRBJ1-1	few	NA	TRBV4-3	CASSQGVTVQLNTEAFF	TGCGCCAGCAGCCAAGGGGTTACGGTACAGCTGAACACTGAAGCTTTCTTT
TRBJ2-2	few	TRBD1	TRBV5-1	CASSLSPQGVGGELFF	TGCGCCAGCAGCTTGTCCCCACAGGGGGTTGGCGGGGAGCTGTTTTTT
TRBJ1-2	NA	TRBD1	TRBV7-9	CASSITGAEGYTF	TGTGCCAGCAGCATTACAGGGGCCGAAGGCTACACCTTC
TRBJ2-7	once	TRBD1	TRBV6-5	CASKINRGAYEQYF	TGTGCCAGCAAAATAAACAGGGGCGCCTACGAGCAGTACTTC
TRBJ1-1	NA	NA	TRBV5-1	CASSVGGLSQLAEAFF	TGCGCCAGCAGCGTGGGGGGCCTGTCTCAGCTTGCTGAAGCTTTCTTT
TRBJ2-5	NA	NA	TRBV29-1	CSVDDWQETQYF	TGCAGCGTTGACGACTGGCAAGAGACCCAGTACTTC
TRBJ2-7	NA	NA	TRBV2	CASSVQIYEQYF	TGTGCCAGCAGTGTACAGATCTACGAGCAGTACTTC
TRBJ1-1	NA	TRBD1	TRBV7-3	CASSLGQGNTEAFF	TGTGCCAGCAGCTTGGGACAGGGCAACACTGAAGCTTTCTTT
TRBJ1-2	NA	TRBD1	TRBV18	CASSPRQGIGGGYTF	TGTGCCAGCTCACCCCGACAGGGAATAGGAGGAGGCTACACCTTC
TRBJ1-2	NA	TRBD1	TRBV5-1	CASSLRNRGGYTF	TGCGCCAGCAGCTTAAGAAACAGGGGAGGCTACACCTTC
TRBJ1-1	NA	NA	TRBV10-2	CASSDLKGGASTEAFF	TGCGCCAGCAGTGATCTGAAGGGGGGGGCGAGCACTGAAGCTTTCTTT